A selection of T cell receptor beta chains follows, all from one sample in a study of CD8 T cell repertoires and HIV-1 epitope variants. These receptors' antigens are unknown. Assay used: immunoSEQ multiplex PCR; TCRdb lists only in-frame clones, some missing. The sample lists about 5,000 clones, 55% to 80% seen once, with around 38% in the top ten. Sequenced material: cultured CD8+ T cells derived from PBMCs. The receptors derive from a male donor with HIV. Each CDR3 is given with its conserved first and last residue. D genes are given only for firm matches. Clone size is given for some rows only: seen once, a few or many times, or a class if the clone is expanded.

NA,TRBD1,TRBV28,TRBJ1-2,CASSLQGGTNYGYTF,TGTGCCAGCAGTTTGCAGGGGGGCACTAACTATGGCTACACCTTC
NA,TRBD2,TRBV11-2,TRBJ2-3,CASSLSSGGSGTDTQYF,TGTGCCAGCAGCTTATCCTCCGGGGGGTCGGGCACAGATACGCAGTATTTT
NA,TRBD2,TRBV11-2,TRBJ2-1,CASSLGSGGPNNEQFF,TGTGCCAGCAGCTTAGGGTCGGGAGGGCCGAACAATGAGCAGTTCTTC
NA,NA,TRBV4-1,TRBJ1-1,CASSQDLAGAQNTEAFF,TGCGCCAGCAGCCAAGATCTTGCGGGGGCGCAGAACACTGAAGCTTTCTTT
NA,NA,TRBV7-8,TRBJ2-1,CASSFRAQYNEQFF,TGTGCCAGCAGCTTTAGGGCGCAGTACAATGAGCAGTTCTTC
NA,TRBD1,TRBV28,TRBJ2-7,CASSPPGQGFYEQYF,TGTGCCAGCAGTCCCCCGGGACAGGGTTTTTACGAGCAGTACTTC
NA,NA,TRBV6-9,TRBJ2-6,CASSAGRLTTSRANVLTF,TGTGCCAGCAGTGCGGGTCGCCTTACGACAAGTCGGGCCAACGTCCTGACTTTC
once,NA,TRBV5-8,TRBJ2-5,CASSQRGAAQETQYF,TGTGCCAGCAGCCAAAGGGGAGCGGCACAAGAGACCCAGTACTTC
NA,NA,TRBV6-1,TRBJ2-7,CASSSDVSAYEQYF,TGTGCCAGCAGTTCAGATGTCTCGGCCTACGAGCAGTACTTC
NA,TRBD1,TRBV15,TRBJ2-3,CATSRHRGSTDTQYF,TGTGCCACCAGCAGACACAGGGGGAGCACAGATACGCAGTATTTT
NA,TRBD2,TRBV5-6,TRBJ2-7,CASSPSGSLYEQYF,TGTGCCAGCAGCCCCAGCGGGAGTTTATACGAGCAGTACTTC
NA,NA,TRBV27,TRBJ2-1,CASSLLENPYNEQFF,TGTGCCAGCAGTTTACTGGAGAACCCCTACAATGAGCAGTTCTTC
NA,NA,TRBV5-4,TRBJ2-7,CASSLEPDSYEQYF,TGTGCCAGCAGCTTGGAGCCGGACTCCTACGAGCAGTACTTC
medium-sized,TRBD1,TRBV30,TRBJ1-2,CAPTGGSFYGYTF,TGTGCCCCTACAGGGGGGTCCTTCTATGGCTACACCTTC
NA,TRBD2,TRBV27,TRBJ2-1,CASRSGGLRNEQFF,TGTGCCAGCAGGAGCGGGGGTCTACGGAATGAGCAGTTCTTC
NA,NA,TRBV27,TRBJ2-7,CASSSLLSGIVYEQYF,TGTGCCAGCAGTTCTCTCCTTTCTGGGATCGTCTACGAGCAGTACTTC
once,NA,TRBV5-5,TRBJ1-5,CASSPEFGYSNQPQHF,TGTGCCAGCAGCCCCGAGTTTGGATATAGCAATCAGCCCCAGCATTTT
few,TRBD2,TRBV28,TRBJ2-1,CASSPLAGNSYNEQFF,TGTGCCAGCAGTCCACTAGCGGGCAACTCCTACAATGAGCAGTTCTTC
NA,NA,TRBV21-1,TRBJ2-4,CASSIKGGPSKHRYF,TGTGCCAGCAGCATCAAAGGGGGTCCGTCCAAACACCGGTACTTC
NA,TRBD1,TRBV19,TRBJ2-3,CARGCTSTGDLSTDTQYF,TGTGCCAGAGGCTGCACGTCGACAGGGGATCTAAGCACAGATACGCAGTATTTT
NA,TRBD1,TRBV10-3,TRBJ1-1,CAISPDRGTTEAFF,TGTGCCATCAGCCCCGACAGGGGGACAACTGAAGCTTTCTTT
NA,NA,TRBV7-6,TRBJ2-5,CASSLDPPGPKETQYF,TGTGCCAGCAGCTTAGACCCACCAGGCCCGAAGGAGACCCAGTACTTC
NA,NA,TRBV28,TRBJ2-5,CASSPGQLQETQYF,TGTGCCAGCAGCCCAGGACAGCTTCAAGAGACCCAGTACTTC
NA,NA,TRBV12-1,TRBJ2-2,CASSFERPTGELFF,TGTGCCAGCAGCTTTGAACGACCTACCGGGGAGCTGTTTTTT
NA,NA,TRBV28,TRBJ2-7,CASSFVPGGYEQYF,TGTGCCAGCAGTTTTGTCCCAGGGGGGTACGAGCAGTACTTC
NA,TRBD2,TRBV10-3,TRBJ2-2,CAISSGGTGELFF,TGTGCCATCAGTTCGGGGGGCACCGGGGAGCTGTTTTTT